The 8 T cell receptor beta chains reported below all come from one sample, sequenced in a study of cytomegalovirus exposure and HLA in healthy donors. Primers for the PCR totalled 60 Vbeta and 13 Jbeta. Sequencing used immunoSEQ multiplex PCR; TCRdb keeps in-frame clones, though not all of them. Of roughly 190,000 clones in the sample, roughly 80% are singletons; the top ten hold around 3%. The sample taken for sequencing was PBMCs. The receptors originated from a female donor in good health and CMV-seronegative.

The chain recombines TRBV2 with TRBJ2-7; the D gene is possibly TRBD1 (5 bases). The germline CDR1 and CDR2 sequences are SNHLY and FYNNEI. The V and J ends lost 4 bases and 6 bases respectively, with 13 bases between them. This CDR3 has 13 amino acids. This CDR3 reads CASSGSGFGEQYF. CDR3 nucleotides: TGTGCCAGCAGTGGGTCAGGGTTCGGCGAGCAGTACTTC.

V usage is TRBV5-5 and J usage is TRBJ1-1; TRBD1 aligns across 10 bases. The CDR3 spans 14 residues. The trim removed 3 bases at V and 8 bases at J, leaving 7 bases unmatched. Germline lookup yields CDR1 SGHKS and CDR2 YYEKEE (reference sequence). This CDR3 reads CASSSRQGAWEAFF. The CDR3 nucleotides are TGTGCCAGCAGCTCACGACAGGGGGCGTGGGAAGCTTTCTTT.

This clone showed up just once. V gene TRBV6-1 combines with J gene TRBJ2-4; D perhaps matches TRBD1 (5 bases). The CDR3 covers 15 residues. Between the trimmed V and J ends, which lost 6 bases and 7 bases, there was a span of 19 bases. CDR1 is MNHNS, CDR2 SASEGT, per germline. DNA of the CDR3: TGTGCCAGCAGCGTCCCCGCAGGGTGGGTCAACATTCAGTACTTC. Translated, it gives CASSVPAGWVNIQYF.

This chain joins TRBV19 and TRBJ1-1, with 8 bases that match TRBD1. The CDR3 is made up of 14 amino acids. V lost 3 bases to trimming and J lost 5 bases; unmatched junction nucleotides: 5. CDR1 and CDR2 (germline): LNHDA, SQIVND (reference sequence). The CDR3 nucleotides are TGTGCCAGTAGTATGGTGCAGGGGGCTACTGAAGCTTTCTTT. Its translation: CASSMVQGATEAFF.

The V gene is TRBV9, the J gene TRBJ1-4, with 9 bases aligning to TRBD1. CDR3 length: 15 residues. Germline V gene sequence: CDR1 SGDLS, CDR2 YYNGEE. The trim removed 3 bases at V and 5 bases at J, leaving 5 bases unmatched. CDR3 coding DNA: TGTGCCAGCAGCGCCGGGGACAGGGACAATGAAAAACTGTTTTTT. Translating it yields CASSAGDRDNEKLFF.

This chain connects TRBV11-3 to TRBJ2-7; 7 nucleotides align to TRBD2. This CDR3 contains 17 residues. Germline V gene data show CDR1 as SGHNT and CDR2 as YENEEA. The junction had 10 bases not matched to a gene; V was cut back by 0 bases and J by 2 bases. The CDR3 region is CASSLDRGGSGPYEQYF. CDR3 bases: TGTGCCAGCAGCTTAGATCGGGGCGGGAGCGGTCCCTACGAGCAGTACTTC.

As to this clone: An end of the junction does not agree with germline; a read error may underlie this. The chain couples TRBV27 to TRBJ2-3, with TRBD2 matching 9 bases. This CDR3 is 13 amino acids long. Germline assignment: CDR1 MNHEY and CDR2 SMNVEV (reference sequence). CDR3 coding DNA: TGTGCCAGCAGTTTATTATCCAGCGGGGGGCCTCATTTT. Translating gives CASSLLSSGGPHF.

The gene calls are TRBV7-2 and TRBJ2-5; D is perhaps TRBD2 (6 bases). The germline gives CDR1 SGHTA, CDR2 FQGNSA. Trimming took off 1 base at V and 2 bases at J, with 17 bases between the two ends. This CDR3 has 17 amino acids. CDR3 coding DNA: TGTGCCAGCAGCTTAGTTGGGGGAGGTAATTATCAAGAGACCCAGTACTTC. Its translation is CASSLVGGGNYQETQYF.